The 15 T cell receptor beta chains given below trace back to one sample, sequenced in a study of blood T cells in healthy people across ages (dated by TCRdb to the mid-2010s). Library creation used 5' RACE. TCRdb lists the instrument as Illumina HiSeq 2500. A second roughly 6 to 12 cycle PCR used a sample-barcoded 5' primer and a J-beta primer mix. Using fastp trimming at Q25 and MiXCR clonotype assembly, TCRdb reanalyzed the public sequencing data and kept in-frame beta chains. When rows share a CDR3 protein, they turn into one entry using the most common DNA and genes. Within this sample are over a million distinct CDR3 sequences, with approximately 25% of them counted one time only. The leading ten clones occupy approximately 0.7% of the sample. In addition, the sample was reused for a study of T cells of mothers and their children.

Sequenced input: blood. The source is a girl aged 2-10 years in good health.

This sequence joins TRBV4-3 and TRBJ2-1, with TRBD2 matching 8 bases. CDR3 length equals 16 residues. The trim removed 0 bases at V and 7 bases at J, leaving 8 bases unmatched. Germline V CDR1 and CDR2: LGHNA, YSLEER. CDR3 residues: CASSQDVGGGFNEQFF. DNA for the CDR3: TGCGCCAGCAGCCAAGATGTCGGGGGGGGATTTAATGAGCAGTTCTTC.

Notes on this clonotype: The junction and the germline gene differ at one end; a read error may be behind it. This rearrangement joins TRBV5-6 to TRBJ1-2; D is perhaps TRBD1 (5 bases). The CDR3 has 11 residues. CDR1 SGHDT and CDR2 YYEEEE come from the germline V gene. CDR3: CACSDSDGYTF. CDR3 coding DNA: TGTGCCTGCAGCGACAGCGATGGCTACACCTTC.

As DNA, the CDR3 is TGTGCCAGCAGTTTGGGTTTTTTAGGCTCCTACAATGAGCAGTTCTTC. It translates to CASSLGFLGSYNEQFF. The chain recombines TRBV28 with TRBJ2-1; D unresolved. The CDR3 sequence is 16 residues long. V shed 3 bases and J shed 0 bases, with 12 bases lying between them. The germline gives CDR1 MDHEN, CDR2 SYDVKM.

V gene TRBV7-2 combines with J gene TRBJ2-7; TRBD2 might be the D (5 bases). CDR3 length equals 14 residues. Trimming stripped 4 bases from V and 3 bases from J, with 13 bases between. Germline lookup yields CDR1 SGHTA and CDR2 FQGNSA. CDR3: CASSSGARDYEQYF. The DNA for the CDR3 is TGTGCCAGCAGCTCGGGCGCCCGGGACTACGAGCAGTACTTC.

The chain uses TRBV29-1 and TRBJ2-3; a weak D match, TRBD2 (6 bases). The CDR3 sequence is 14 residues long. Germline V CDR1 and CDR2: SQVTM, ANQGSEA. V was pared by 5 bases and J by 2 bases, with 14 bases between. The DNA for the CDR3 is TGCAGCGTTTATGGCGGGGAGGCCACAGATACGCAGTATTTT. The encoded protein is CSVYGGEATDTQYF.

A few counts support this clonotype. This chain links TRBV29-1 with TRBJ2-5, with D perhaps TRBD1 (6 bases). The DNA end is more similar to TRBJ2-7, so the J call may be wrong. This CDR3 has 12 amino acids. The germline gives CDR1 SQVTM, CDR2 ANQGSEA. The CDR3 loop reads CSALTGTYEQYF. CDR3 coding DNA: TGCAGCGCCCTGACAGGAACCTACGAGCAGTACTTC.

In its sample, this clonotype was seen a few times. This chain joins TRBV27 and TRBJ2-1; the match to TRBD2 covers 12 bases. Germline V gene lookup returns CDR1 MNHEY and CDR2 SMNVEV (reference sequence). With 1 base clipped from V and 9 bases from J, the junction kept 4 bases outside the gene matches. The CDR3 sequence is 15 residues long. The CDR3 sequence: CASSLWLAGGVEQFF. The CDR3 DNA reads TGTGCCAGCAGTTTATGGCTAGCGGGAGGGGTTGAGCAGTTCTTC.

This clonotype was counted a few times. This chain links TRBV29-1 with TRBJ1-2; no clear D. This CDR3 has 10 residues. Per the germline V gene, CDR1 is SQVTM and CDR2 is ANQGSEA. The V gene lost 3 bases and the J gene lost 4 bases, with 3 bases spanning the gap. DNA of the CDR3: TGCAGCGTTGACGGCTATGGCTACACCTTC. The encoded protein is CSVDGYGYTF.

This clonotype was detected a few times. This sequence joins TRBV28 and TRBJ2-7, with 10 bases identical to TRBD1. CDR1 and CDR2 (germline): MDHEN, SYDVKM. This CDR3 is built from 21 residues. V lost 6 bases, J lost 6 bases, and 29 bases stayed unmatched. The chain's CDR3 is CASRRPLLRTGTGDRKGEQYF. The CDR3 DNA is TGTGCCAGCAGACGGCCCCTCCTTAGAACCGGGACAGGGGATCGAAAAGGCGAGCAGTACTTC.

The chain carries TRBV15 and TRBJ2-3; D is perhaps TRBD1 or TRBD2 (5 bases each). This CDR3 contains 16 residues. V was clipped by 5 bases and J by 5 bases, with 20 bases between them. Germline CDR1 and CDR2: LNHNV and YYDKDF (reference sequence). The CDR3 sequence: CATSSFAASRGDTQYF. The CDR3 nucleotides are TGTGCCACCAGCTCCTTTGCGGCATCGAGGGGAGATACGCAGTATTTT.

The gene calls are TRBV24-1 and TRBJ2-3, with 8 bases aligning to TRBD1. V was clipped by 4 bases and J by 6 bases; unmatched bases: 5. CDR1 KGHDR and CDR2 SFDVKD come from the germline V gene. CDR3 length: 14 residues. This CDR3 reads CATSDLTGEDTQYF. In nucleotides, the CDR3 is TGTGCCACCAGTGACCTGACAGGGGAGGATACGCAGTATTTT.

In its sample, this clonotype was seen a few times. The J gene is TRBJ1-4, the V gene TRBV27; 9 bases map to TRBD1. Germline V lookup: CDR1 MNHEY, CDR2 SMNVEV (reference sequence). This CDR3 is built from 13 residues. V gave up 6 bases and J gave up 4 bases; unmatched junction bases: 0. DNA for the CDR3: TGTGCCAGCAGGGGACAGGGTAATGAAAAACTGTTTTTT. Translating it yields CASRGQGNEKLFF.

The chain couples TRBV29-1 to TRBJ2-3, with no clear D. The CDR3 is made up of 13 amino acids. Germline V gives CDR1 SQVTM, CDR2 ANQGSEA. Deletions cut 7 bases from V and 2 bases from J, with 13 bases between. The CDR3: CSATATATDTQYF. The CDR3, as DNA: TGCAGCGCGACTGCAACAGCCACAGATACGCAGTATTTT.

The rearrangement joins TRBV7-9 to TRBJ2-3, with 9 bases matching TRBD1. Germline CDR1 and CDR2: SEHNR and FQNEAQ (reference sequence). V dropped 1 base and J dropped 1; count of bases not matched to a gene: 6. The CDR3 totals 17 residues. CDR3 DNA sequence: TGTGCCAGCAGCTTAGGGTGGGACAGGGTTCGCACAGATACGCAGTATTTT. The encoded protein is CASSLGWDRVRTDTQYF.

The chain couples TRBV28 to TRBJ1-1; D gene uncertain. Trimming pared 2 bases from V and 0 bases from J, leaving 7 bases between. The CDR3 spans 14 residues. Germline V lookup: CDR1 MDHEN, CDR2 SYDVKM. In nucleotides, the CDR3 is TGTGCCAGCAGTTTAAGGCGGGTGAACACTGAAGCTTTCTTT. The encoded protein is CASSLRRVNTEAFF.